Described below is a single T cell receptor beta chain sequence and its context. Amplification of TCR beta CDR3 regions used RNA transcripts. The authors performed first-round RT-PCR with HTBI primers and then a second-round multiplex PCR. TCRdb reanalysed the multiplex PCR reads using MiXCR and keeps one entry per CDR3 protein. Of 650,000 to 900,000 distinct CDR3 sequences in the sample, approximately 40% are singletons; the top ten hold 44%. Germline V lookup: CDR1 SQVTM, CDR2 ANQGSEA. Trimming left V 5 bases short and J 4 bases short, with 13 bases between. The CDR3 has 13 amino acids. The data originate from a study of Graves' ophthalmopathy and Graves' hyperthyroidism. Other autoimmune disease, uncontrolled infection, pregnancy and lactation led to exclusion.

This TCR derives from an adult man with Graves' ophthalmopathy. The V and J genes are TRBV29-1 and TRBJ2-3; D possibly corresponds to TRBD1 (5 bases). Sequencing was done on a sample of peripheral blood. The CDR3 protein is CSVTQGTADTQYF. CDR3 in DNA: TGCAGCGTTACCCAGGGAACAGCAGATACGCAGTATTTT.